This TCR beta chain was captured by sequencing in a study of cytomegalovirus exposure and HLA in healthy donors. The study ran its PCR with 60 Vbeta and 13 Jbeta primers. Sequencing used immunoSEQ multiplex PCR; TCRdb keeps in-frame clones, though not all of them. This table has 130,000 or so clones, roughly 70% appearing once. The CDR3 is 15 residues long. V gave up 6 bases and J gave up 2 bases; unmatched junction bases: 7. Germline V gene data show CDR1 as MNHEY and CDR2 as SMNVEV (reference sequence). The source is a middle-aged man in good health and CMV-seropositive. The V and J genes are TRBV27 and TRBJ2-7; TRBD1 aligns across 10 bases. The sample consisted of PBMCs. The CDR3 here is CASSSRDRGPYEQYF. The CDR3 nucleotides are TGTGCCAGCAGCTCCCGGGACAGGGGTCCCTACGAGCAGTACTTC.